A selection of T cell receptor beta chains follows, all from one sample in a study of cytomegalovirus exposure and HLA in healthy donors. TCRdb's copy holds only in-frame clones and misses some; the assay was immunoSEQ multiplex PCR. The table includes under 150,000 clones, roughly 83% detected once. Sequenced sample: PBMCs. These receptors all come from a girl aged 2 to 10 in good health and CMV-seronegative. CDR3s include the opening cysteine and the closing phenylalanine or tryptophan. The order of the fields is V gene, J gene, D gene, CDR3 DNA, CDR3 protein. D genes are given only for firm matches.

v_gene: TRBV7-9; j_gene: TRBJ1-4; d_gene: TRBD1; CDR3nt: TGTGCCAGCAGCTCGGGACAGGGTGTAAATGAAAAACTGTTTTTT; CDR3aa: CASSSGQGVNEKLFF
v_gene: TRBV7-7; j_gene: TRBJ2-1; d_gene: .; CDR3nt: TGTGCCAGCAGCTTAGGCCCTAAGGGAGGGGGCAATGAGCAGTTCTTC; CDR3aa: CASSLGPKGGGNEQFF
v_gene: TRBV2; j_gene: TRBJ1-2; d_gene: .; CDR3nt: TGTGCCAGCAGTGAAGCCCCCCAGGTGGATGGCTACACCTTC; CDR3aa: CASSEAPQVDGYTF
v_gene: TRBV6-5; j_gene: TRBJ2-7; d_gene: .; CDR3nt: TGTGCCAGCAGTTTTAGTTTCGTTTACGAGCAGTACTTC; CDR3aa: CASSFSFVYEQYF
v_gene: TRBV2; j_gene: TRBJ1-2; d_gene: TRBD1; CDR3nt: TGTGCCAGCAGTGTGGGGACAGTCACCTATGGCTACACCTTC; CDR3aa: CASSVGTVTYGYTF
v_gene: TRBV19; j_gene: TRBJ2-7; d_gene: TRBD1; CDR3nt: TGTGCCAGTAGTATTGGGGACAGGGGGTTCGTCGAGCAGTACTTC; CDR3aa: CASSIGDRGFVEQYF
v_gene: TRBV6-4; j_gene: TRBJ2-2; d_gene: .; CDR3nt: TGTGCCAGCAGACGGGGGACAGTCACCGGGGAGCTGTTTTTT; CDR3aa: CASRRGTVTGELFF
v_gene: TRBV27; j_gene: TRBJ1-5; d_gene: TRBD1; CDR3nt: TGTGCCAGCAGCGCGACAGGGAGCAATCAGCCCCAGCATTTT; CDR3aa: CASSATGSNQPQHF
v_gene: TRBV5-4; j_gene: TRBJ2-5; d_gene: TRBD1; CDR3nt: TGTGCCAGCAGCACCCAGACAGGGCAAGAGACCCAGTACTTC; CDR3aa: CASSTQTGQETQYF
v_gene: TRBV5-1; j_gene: TRBJ2-2; d_gene: TRBD1; CDR3nt: TGCGCCAGCAGCTTGGGCTACCTACAGGGGATGGACACCGGGGAGCTGTTTTTT; CDR3aa: CASSLGYLQGMDTGELFF
v_gene: TRBV4-3; j_gene: TRBJ2-7; d_gene: TRBD1; CDR3nt: TGCGCCAGCAGCCCCAAGACAGGGGCCCCCTACGAGCAGTACTTC; CDR3aa: CASSPKTGAPYEQYF
v_gene: TRBV7-9; j_gene: TRBJ2-7; d_gene: TRBD1; CDR3nt: TGTGCCAGCAGCGGGGACAGAGAGGTACGATCTGAGCAGTACTTC; CDR3aa: CASSGDREVRSEQYF
v_gene: TRBV11-2; j_gene: TRBJ1-5; d_gene: TRBD1; CDR3nt: TGTGCCAGCAGCTTAGACGGCAGGGGGCTAGTTCAGCCCCAGCATTTT; CDR3aa: CASSLDGRGLVQPQHF
v_gene: TRBV5-1; j_gene: TRBJ1-6; d_gene: .; CDR3nt: TGCGCCAGCAGAGAAAGACCGGAAGACTATAATTCCCCCCTCCACTTT; CDR3aa: CASRERPEDYNSPLHF
v_gene: TRBV5-1; j_gene: TRBJ2-2; d_gene: TRBD2; CDR3nt: TGCGCCAGCAGCTCCCCGGGACTAGCGGGAGGCCTGGCCGGGGAGCTGTTTTTT; CDR3aa: CASSSPGLAGGLAGELFF